This T cell receptor (beta chain) was identified in a study of blood T cell repertoires in COVID-19. Whole-study context: T cells, B-cell-depleted T cells, or PBMCs provided the cDNA or gDNA that served as material.

Authors' processing steps: Nucleated cell number was recorded as an estimate derived from reference gene primer amplification. The repertoire was sequenced with immunoSEQ multiplex PCR; TCRdb's copy has only in-frame clones and lacks some. The V and J calls and the clone size are those of that table, but D and trimming were determined from the DNA. The sample carries about 160,000 clones, around 90% recorded once. The CDR3 sequence is 14 residues long. CDR1 is WNHNN, CDR2 SYGVQD, per germline (reference sequence). With V trimmed by 0 bases and J by 3 bases, 1 base remained unmatched. The chain couples TRBV10-1 to TRBJ1-1; 7 positions match TRBD1. The receptor was isolated from a young man with acute or convalescent COVID-19. Sequenced: peripheral blood. The CDR3, as DNA: TGCGCCAGCAGTGAGTCAACAGGGGACACTGAAGCTTTCTTT. Translated, it gives CASSESTGDTEAFF.